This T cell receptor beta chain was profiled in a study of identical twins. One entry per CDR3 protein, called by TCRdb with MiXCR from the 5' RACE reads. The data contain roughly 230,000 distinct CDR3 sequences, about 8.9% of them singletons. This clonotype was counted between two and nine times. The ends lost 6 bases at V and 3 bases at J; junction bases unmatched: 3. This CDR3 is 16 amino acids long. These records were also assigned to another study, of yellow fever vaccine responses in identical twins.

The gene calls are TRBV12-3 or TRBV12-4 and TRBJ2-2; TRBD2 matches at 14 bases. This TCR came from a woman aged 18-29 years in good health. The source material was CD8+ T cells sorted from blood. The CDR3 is CASRGLAGDHTGELFF. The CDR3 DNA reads TGTGCCAGCAGGGGACTAGCGGGGGACCACACCGGGGAGCTGTTTTTT.